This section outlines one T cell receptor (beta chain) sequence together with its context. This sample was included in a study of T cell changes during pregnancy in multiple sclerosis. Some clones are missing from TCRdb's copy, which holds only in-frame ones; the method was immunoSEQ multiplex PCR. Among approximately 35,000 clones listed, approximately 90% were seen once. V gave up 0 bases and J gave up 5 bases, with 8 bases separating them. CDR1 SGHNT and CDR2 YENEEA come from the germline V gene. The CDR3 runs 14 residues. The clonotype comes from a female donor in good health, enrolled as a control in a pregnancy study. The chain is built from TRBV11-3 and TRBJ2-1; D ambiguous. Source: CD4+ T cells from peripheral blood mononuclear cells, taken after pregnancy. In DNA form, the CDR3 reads TGTGCCAGCAGCTTAGATTATTTAGACAATGAGCAGTTCTTC. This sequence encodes CASSLDYLDNEQFF.